The next 10 T cell receptor beta chains were all read from a single sample in a study of technical replicates of blood from four donors (dated by TCRdb to 2015 to 2018). Library creation used the immunoSEQ multiplex PCR assay. Imported from immuneACCESS, the table was reduced by TCRdb to in-frame sequences with V and J called. These copies leave out some clones; in studies compared against another copy, an unresolved V gene accounts for under half, and the cause of the remainder is not known. Recorded for this sample are about 88,000 clones; 95% of them occurred a single time. The top ten hold less than 0.35% of the sample. Input material: T cells isolated from PBMCs. The receptor set was obtained from a human donor in good health.

DNA for the CDR3: TGCAGCGTTGAAGGGACTGACTCTTATGGCTACACCTTC. Protein sequence: CSVEGTDSYGYTF. The chain recombines TRBV29-1 with TRBJ1-2; no definite D call. CDR1 SQVTM and CDR2 ANQGSEA come from the germline V gene. CDR3 length equals 13 residues. Trimming shortened V by 1 base and J by 5 bases, and 11 bases separated the two germline ends. Full variable domain (remainder filled in from reference TRBV29-1 and TRBJ1-2): SAVISQKPSRDICQRGTSLTIQCQVDSQVTMMFWYRQQPGQSLTLIATANQGSEATYESGFVIDKFPISRPNLTFSTLTVSNMSPEDSSIYLCSVEGTDSYGYTFGSGTRLTVV.

J is TRBJ2-7 and V is TRBV10-1, with TRBD1 matching 7 bases. This CDR3 comprises 14 residues. CDR1 is WNHNN, CDR2 SYGVQD, per germline (reference sequence). V lost 5 bases to trimming and J lost 3 bases; unmatched junction nucleotides: 7. The CDR3 sequence: CASSPDRDLYEQYF. The CDR3 bases are TGCGCCAGCAGTCCCGACAGGGACCTCTACGAGCAGTACTTC.

The chain links TRBV9 to TRBJ2-5; D gene unclear. Trimming removed 0 bases from V and 5 bases from J, with 14 bases in between. The CDR3 consists of 15 residues. Germline CDR1 SGDLS, CDR2 YYNGEE. The CDR3 region has the DNA TGTGCCAGCAGCGTAGCTGGCAGGTTAGTCGAGACCCAGTACTTC. Its protein is CASSVAGRLVETQYF.

The chain combines TRBV4-3 with TRBJ2-1; D is unclear. The germline V gene encodes CDR1 LGHNA and CDR2 YSLEER. This CDR3 is built from 16 residues. V was cut by 1 base and J by 3 bases, with 13 bases left in between. CDR3 sequence (DNA): TGCGCCAGCAGCCAAGTGTTTCGGCTAGACTACAATGAGCAGTTCTTC. Its protein product is CASSQVFRLDYNEQFF.

The rearrangement links TRBV6-5 to TRBJ2-7, with 7 bases identical to TRBD2. CDR3 length: 13 amino acids. V dropped 7 bases and J dropped 3; count of bases not matched to a gene: 6. Germline values: CDR1 MNHEY, CDR2 SVGAGI. The CDR3 DNA reads TGTGCCAGCAACTCTCCGGGGGGCTACGAGCAGTACTTC. It encodes CASNSPGGYEQYF.

The chain carries TRBV6-5 and TRBJ2-7, with D hard to call. The germline CDR1 and CDR2 sequences are MNHEY and SVGAGI. V lost 0 bases, J lost 2 bases, and 5 bases lay in between. There are 13 residues in the CDR3. Here the CDR3 DNA reads TGTGCCAGCAGTTACTCGAGGACCTACGAGCAGTACTTC. This translates into CASSYSRTYEQYF.

The table lists this clone with a count of one. The CDR3 region is CAGASGTGSGNTIYF. CDR3 nucleotides: TGTGCCGGCGCCTCCGGGACAGGTAGTGGAAACACCATATATTTT. The rearrangement links TRBV6-6 to TRBJ1-3, with TRBD1 matching 8 bases. CDR3 length: 15 residues. The germline CDR1 and CDR2 sequences are MNHNY and SVGAGI (reference sequence). V shed 11 bases, J shed 3 bases, and the junction held 12 bases outside the gene matches.

The rearrangement uses TRBV4-3 and TRBJ2-7, with 8 bases identical to TRBD2. V lost 0 bases to trimming and J lost 4 bases; unmatched junction nucleotides: 11. CDR3 length: 17 residues. Per the germline V gene, CDR1 is LGHNA and CDR2 is YSLEER. The CDR3 loop reads CASSQDPAGVLYYEQYF. Written as DNA, the CDR3 is TGCGCCAGCAGCCAAGATCCAGCGGGAGTCCTCTATTACGAGCAGTACTTC.

The V gene is TRBV2, the J gene TRBJ2-7; TRBD2 agrees at 10 bases. J lost 2 bases, V lost 7 bases, and 8 bases had no gene match. The CDR3 is 15 amino acids. Germline V CDR1 and CDR2: SNHLY, FYNNEI. The CDR3 nucleotides are TGTGCCAGCACGGGACTAGCGTACGCTACCTACGAGCAGTACTTC. Translated, it gives CASTGLAYATYEQYF. The full variable domain, its missing parts supplied by reference TRBV2 and TRBJ2-7, is EPEVTQTPSHQVTQMGQEVILRCVPISNHLYFYWYRQILGQKVEFLVSFYNNEISEKSEIFDDQFSVERPDGSNFTLKIRSTKLEDSAMYFCASTGLAYATYEQYFGPGTRLTVT.

This clone showed up just once. The genes are TRBV28 and TRBJ2-7; TRBD1 aligns across 8 bases. The length of the CDR3 is 12 residues. Germline-derived CDR1 and CDR2 are MDHEN and SYDVKM. Trimming cost V 8 bases and J 1 base; bases outside gene matches: 1. The CDR3 sequence: CASDRGSYEQYF. In DNA, the CDR3 is TGTGCCAGCGACAGGGGTTCCTACGAGCAGTACTTC.